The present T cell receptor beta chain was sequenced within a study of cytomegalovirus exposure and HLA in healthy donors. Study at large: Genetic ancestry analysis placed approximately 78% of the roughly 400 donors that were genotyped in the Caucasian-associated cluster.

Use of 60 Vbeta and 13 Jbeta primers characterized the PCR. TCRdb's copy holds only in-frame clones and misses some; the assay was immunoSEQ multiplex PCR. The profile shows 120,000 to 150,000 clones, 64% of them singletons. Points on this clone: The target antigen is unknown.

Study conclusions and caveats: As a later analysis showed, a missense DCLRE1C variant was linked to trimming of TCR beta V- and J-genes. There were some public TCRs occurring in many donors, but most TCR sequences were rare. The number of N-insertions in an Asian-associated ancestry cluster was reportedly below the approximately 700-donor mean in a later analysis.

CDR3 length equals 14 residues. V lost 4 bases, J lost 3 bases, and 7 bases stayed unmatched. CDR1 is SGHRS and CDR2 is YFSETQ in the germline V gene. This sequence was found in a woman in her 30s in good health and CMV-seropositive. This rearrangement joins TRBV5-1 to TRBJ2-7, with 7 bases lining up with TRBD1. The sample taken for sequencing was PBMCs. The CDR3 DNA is TGCGCCAGCAGCCATCACCGGGACAGCTACGAGCAGTACTTC. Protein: CASSHHRDSYEQYF. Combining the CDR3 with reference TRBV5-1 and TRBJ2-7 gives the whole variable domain KAGVTQTPRYLIKTRGQQVTLSCSPISGHRSVSWYQQTPGQGLQFLFEYFSETQRNKGNFPGRFSGRQFSNSRSEMNVSTLELGDSALYLCASSHHRDSYEQYFGPGTRLTVT.